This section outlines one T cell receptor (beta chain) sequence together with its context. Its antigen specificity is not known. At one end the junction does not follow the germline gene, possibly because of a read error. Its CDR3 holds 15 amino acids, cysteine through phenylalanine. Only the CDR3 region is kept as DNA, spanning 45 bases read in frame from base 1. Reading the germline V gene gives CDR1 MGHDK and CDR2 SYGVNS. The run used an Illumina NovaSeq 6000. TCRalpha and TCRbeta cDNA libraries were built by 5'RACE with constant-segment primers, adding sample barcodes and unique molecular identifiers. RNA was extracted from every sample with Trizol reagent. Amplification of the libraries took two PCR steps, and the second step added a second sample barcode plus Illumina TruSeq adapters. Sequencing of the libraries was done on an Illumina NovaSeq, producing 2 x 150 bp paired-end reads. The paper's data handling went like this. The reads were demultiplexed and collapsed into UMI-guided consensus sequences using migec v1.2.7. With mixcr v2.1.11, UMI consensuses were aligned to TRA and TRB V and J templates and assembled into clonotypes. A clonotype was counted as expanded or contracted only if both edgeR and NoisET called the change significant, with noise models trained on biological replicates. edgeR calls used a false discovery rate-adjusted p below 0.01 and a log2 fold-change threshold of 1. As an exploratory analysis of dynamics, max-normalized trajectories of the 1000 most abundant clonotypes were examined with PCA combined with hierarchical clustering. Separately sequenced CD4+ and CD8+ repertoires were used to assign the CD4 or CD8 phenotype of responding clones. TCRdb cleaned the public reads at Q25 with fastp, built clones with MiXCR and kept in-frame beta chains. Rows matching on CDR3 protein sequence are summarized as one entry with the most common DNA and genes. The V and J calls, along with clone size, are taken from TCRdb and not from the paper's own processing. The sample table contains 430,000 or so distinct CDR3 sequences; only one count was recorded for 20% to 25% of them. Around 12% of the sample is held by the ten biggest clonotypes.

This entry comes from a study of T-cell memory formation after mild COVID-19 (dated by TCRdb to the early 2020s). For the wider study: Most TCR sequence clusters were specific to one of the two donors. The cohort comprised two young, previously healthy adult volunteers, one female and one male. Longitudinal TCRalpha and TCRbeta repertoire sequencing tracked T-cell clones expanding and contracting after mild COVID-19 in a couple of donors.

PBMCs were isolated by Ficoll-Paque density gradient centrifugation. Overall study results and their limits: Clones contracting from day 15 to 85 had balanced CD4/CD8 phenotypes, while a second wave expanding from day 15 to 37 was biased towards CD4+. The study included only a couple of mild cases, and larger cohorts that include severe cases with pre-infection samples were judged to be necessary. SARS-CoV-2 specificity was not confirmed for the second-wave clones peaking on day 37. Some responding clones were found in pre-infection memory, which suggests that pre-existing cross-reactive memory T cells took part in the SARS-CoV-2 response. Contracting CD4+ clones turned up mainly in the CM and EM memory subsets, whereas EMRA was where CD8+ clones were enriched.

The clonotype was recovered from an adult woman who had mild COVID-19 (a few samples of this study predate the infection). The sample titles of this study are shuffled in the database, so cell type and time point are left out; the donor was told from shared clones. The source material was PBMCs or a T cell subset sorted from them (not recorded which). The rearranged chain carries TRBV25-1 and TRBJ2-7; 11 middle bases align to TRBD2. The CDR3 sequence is CATQPETSGSYGQYF. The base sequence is TGTGCCACCCAGCCAGAAACTAGCGGGAGTTACGGGCAGTACTTC.